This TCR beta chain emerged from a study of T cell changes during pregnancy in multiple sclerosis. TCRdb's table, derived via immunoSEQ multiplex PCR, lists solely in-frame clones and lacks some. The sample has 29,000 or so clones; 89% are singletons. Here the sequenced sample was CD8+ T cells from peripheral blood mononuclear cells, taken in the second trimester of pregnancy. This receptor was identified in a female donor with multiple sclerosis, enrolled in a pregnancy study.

The CDR3 DNA reads TGTGCCAGCAGCGGAAACAGAGACACCGGGGAGCTGTTTTTT. It is translated as CASSGNRDTGELFF. The chain combines TRBV6-1 with TRBJ2-2; D is undetermined. Trimming pared 6 bases from V and 3 bases from J, leaving 11 bases between. This CDR3 spans 14 amino acids. Germline values: CDR1 MNHNS, CDR2 SASEGT.